Detailed here is one T cell receptor beta chain. Its antigen is undetermined. These data originate in a study of cytomegalovirus exposure and HLA in healthy donors. Whole-study findings and limits: Most TCR sequences proved rare, with some public TCRs found in many donors. Cytomegalovirus status was reportedly diagnosed by the classifier with high sensitivity and specificity. A few CMV-associated chains proved CMV antigen-specific in vitro.

Clones were read by immunoSEQ multiplex PCR, and TCRdb kept only the in-frame ones, dropping some. The sample shows under 200,000 clones, 96% of them seen only once. Trimming shortened V by 1 base and J by 0 bases, and 9 bases separated the two germline ends. Per germline, CDR1 SGHNT and CDR2 YENEEA. CDR3 length: 15 amino acids. The source of this sequence is a woman aged 18-30 years in good health and CMV-seronegative. The chain uses TRBV11-3 and TRBJ1-1; D remains unclear. Sequencing used PBMCs. The DNA of the CDR3 is TGTGCCAGCAGCTTAGGGTCGGGATTGAACACTGAAGCTTTCTTT. It yields the protein CASSLGSGLNTEAFF.